This note documents a single TCR beta chain sequence. What it binds is not known. The CDR3 extends over 18 amino acids. V trimming: 8 bases; J trimming: 0 bases; junction bases outside the gene matches: 12. Germline values: CDR1 SGHTA, CDR2 FQGNSA. The source of the sample is a study of OX40 agonist ivuxolimab in advanced cancers. Findings and limits, study-wide: Researchers report that CD8+ T cells had, on average, more expanded clones than CD4+. The specificity for antigen of the expanded peripheral T cells was not determined. At doses 0.1 to 3.0 mg/kg, CD4+ and CD8+ clones expanded.

The repertoire was sequenced with immunoSEQ multiplex PCR; TCRdb's copy has only in-frame clones and lacks some. The sample lists about 12,000 clones, about 81% seen once, with around an eighth in the top ten. The material was CD4+ or CD8+ T cells sorted from blood, obtained in a trial of the OX40 agonist ivuxolimab. The chain is built from TRBV7-2 and TRBJ2-6, with TRBD1 matching 8 bases. This receptor was taken from an adult with an advanced solid tumor such as melanoma, head and neck, liver or kidney cancer. The CDR3 loop reads CASRPDTGGLSGANVLTF. CDR3 DNA: TGTGCCAGCCGACCCGACACAGGGGGGCTCTCTGGGGCCAACGTCCTGACTTTC.